The source of this T cell receptor beta chain is a study of control samples from healthy donors and cancer patients. The CDR3 totals 15 residues. The ends were cut back, 0 bases at V and 14 bases at J, with 17 bases in the middle. Germline loops: CDR1 MGHRA, CDR2 YSYEKL. This table comes from immunoSEQ multiplex PCR, and its TCRdb copy is limited to in-frame clones, with some not included. The table includes roughly 190,000 clones, about nine tenths detected once. The specimen was blood. The chain has TRBV4-1 and TRBJ1-6; D is unresolved. The sequence derives from a woman aged 25 to 45 in good health. The CDR3 coding sequence is TGCGCCAGCAGCCAAGATCTCTCCGTCGGGCTCACCCTCCACTTT. Protein sequence: CASSQDLSVGLTLHF.